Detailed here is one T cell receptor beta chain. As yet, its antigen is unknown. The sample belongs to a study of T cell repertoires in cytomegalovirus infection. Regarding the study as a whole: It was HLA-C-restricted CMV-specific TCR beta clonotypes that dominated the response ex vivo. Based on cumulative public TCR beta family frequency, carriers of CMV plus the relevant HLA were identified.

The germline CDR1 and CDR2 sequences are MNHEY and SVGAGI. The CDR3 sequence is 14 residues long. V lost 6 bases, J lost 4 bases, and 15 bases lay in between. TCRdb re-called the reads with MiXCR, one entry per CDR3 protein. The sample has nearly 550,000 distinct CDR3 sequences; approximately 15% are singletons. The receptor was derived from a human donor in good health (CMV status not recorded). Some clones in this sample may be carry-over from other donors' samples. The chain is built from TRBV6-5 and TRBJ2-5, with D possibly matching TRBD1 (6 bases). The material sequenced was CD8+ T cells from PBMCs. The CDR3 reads CASSQHRDAETQYF. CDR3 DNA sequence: TGTGCCAGCAGCCAACACAGGGATGCAGAGACCCAGTACTTC.